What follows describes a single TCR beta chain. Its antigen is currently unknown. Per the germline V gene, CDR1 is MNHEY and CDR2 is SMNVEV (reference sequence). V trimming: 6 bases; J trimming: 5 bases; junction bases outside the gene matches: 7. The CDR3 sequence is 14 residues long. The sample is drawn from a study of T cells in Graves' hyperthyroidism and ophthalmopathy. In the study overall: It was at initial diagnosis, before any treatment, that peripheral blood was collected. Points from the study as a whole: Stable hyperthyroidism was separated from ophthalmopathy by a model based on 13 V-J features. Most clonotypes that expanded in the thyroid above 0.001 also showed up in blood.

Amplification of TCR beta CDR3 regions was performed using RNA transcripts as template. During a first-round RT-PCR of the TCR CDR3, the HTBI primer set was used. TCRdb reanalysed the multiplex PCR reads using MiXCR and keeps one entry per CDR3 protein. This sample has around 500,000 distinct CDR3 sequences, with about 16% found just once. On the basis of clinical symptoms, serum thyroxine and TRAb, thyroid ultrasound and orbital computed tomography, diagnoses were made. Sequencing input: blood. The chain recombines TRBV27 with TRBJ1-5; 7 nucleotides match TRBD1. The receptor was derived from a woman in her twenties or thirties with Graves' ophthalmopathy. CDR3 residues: CASRGGRGDQPQHF. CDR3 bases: TGTGCCAGCAGAGGGGGCCGAGGGGATCAGCCCCAGCATTTT.